The 26 T cell receptor beta chains presented below share a single source sample, sequenced in a study of T-cell reconstitution after alpha-beta-depleted transplantation in children (dated by TCRdb to the mid-2010s). The protocol used for the library was PCR. The sequencer was an Illumina HiSeq 2500. TCR library preparation used molecular barcoding, with unique molecular identifiers applied to normalize quantification of the TCRbeta repertoire. TCRdb trimmed public reads at Q25 via fastp, called clones via MiXCR and kept in-frame beta chains. Every distinct CDR3 protein forms one entry, paired with its most common genes and DNA. The sample yields 600,000 to 800,000 distinct CDR3 sequences; about an eighth were counted once. Roughly 0.77% of the sample is taken by the ten largest. The treatment or condition label for this specimen denotes: allogeneic hematopoietic cell transplantation with graft depleted of TCRalphabeta T cells and CD19 B cells.

This specimen was PBMCs, taken before TCRalphabeta/CD19-depleted stem cell transplant. The receptor source for this set is a girl aged 2 to 9 with congenital amegakaryocytic thrombocytopenia, due to receive a stem cell transplant.

This clonotype was observed a handful of times. The chain couples TRBV12-3 or TRBV12-4 to TRBJ2-1, with a weak D call TRBD2 (5 bases). Trimming removed 6 bases at V and 2 bases at J, with 17 bases between. The CDR3 contains 16 residues. The CDR3, as DNA: TGTGCCAGCAGCCATGTGGGGAGCGGCACCTACAATGAGCAGTTCTTC. Its protein product is CASSHVGSGTYNEQFF.

The sample holds many counts of this clonotype. The rearrangement joins TRBV5-1 to TRBJ2-1; tentative D call: TRBD2 (5 bases). This CDR3 has 14 amino acids. Germline CDR1 SGHRS, CDR2 YFSETQ. V was clipped by 2 bases and J by 3 bases, with 9 bases between them. CDR3 region: CASSFLADYNEQFF. For the CDR3, the DNA is TGCGCCAGCAGCTTTCTAGCAGACTACAATGAGCAGTTCTTC.

This clonotype was counted at least ten times. The rearrangement uses TRBV28 and TRBJ2-1, with TRBD2 identical over 8 bases. Germline values: CDR1 MDHEN, CDR2 SYDVKM. There are 16 residues in the CDR3. Losses at the gene ends were 3 bases for V and 4 bases for J; bases not matched to a gene: 8. The CDR3 sequence: CASSFLPGGGYNEQFF. DNA of the CDR3: TGTGCCAGCAGTTTTCTCCCGGGAGGGGGGTACAATGAGCAGTTCTTC.

There are many counts of this clonotype. The genes are TRBV20-1 and TRBJ1-4; D ambiguous. The V end was cut by 3 bases, the J end by 5 bases, with 16 bases between. This CDR3 has 15 residues. Germline CDR1 reads DFQATT; CDR2 reads SNEGSKA (reference sequence). The DNA of the CDR3 is TGCAGTGCTAGGTCTTATCGGGTGGGGAATGAAAAACTGTTTTTT. Translating gives CSARSYRVGNEKLFF.

CDR3 amino acids: CSVDRLAGETYEQYF. Here the CDR3 DNA reads TGCAGCGTTGATAGGTTAGCGGGAGAAACCTACGAGCAGTACTTC. J is TRBJ2-7 and V is TRBV29-1; 9 bases are shared with TRBD2. J gave up 2 bases and V 3 bases, and 8 bases lay outside the gene matches. Looked up from germline, CDR1 is SQVTM and CDR2 is ANQGSEA. The CDR3 totals 15 residues.

In this sample, this clonotype turned up a few times. The chain recombines TRBV20-1 with TRBJ2-5; D is perhaps TRBD1 (6 bases). Between the trimmed V and J ends, which lost 2 bases and 5 bases, there was a span of 15 bases. The CDR3 has 14 residues. The germline V gene encodes CDR1 DFQATT and CDR2 SNEGSKA (reference sequence). CDR3 bases: TGCAGTGCTAGATTGGCAGGGGAAAGGGAGACCCAGTACTTC. Translation gives CSARLAGERETQYF.

A note on this clonotype: The CDR3 ends on some other residue instead of the conserved phenylalanine or tryptophan, so this is likely a read error. The rearrangement joins TRBV5-1 to TRBJ2-1; 10 bases map to TRBD2. The CDR3 contains 14 residues. CDR1 and CDR2 from the germline V gene are SGHRS and YFSETQ. This CDR3 is CASTIAGGFNGQFY. The CDR3, as DNA: TGCGCCAGCACCATAGCGGGAGGCTTTAATGGGCAGTTCTAC.

The rearrangement links TRBV27 to TRBJ1-2, with unresolved D. From germline, CDR1 is MNHEY and CDR2 SMNVEV (reference sequence). Trimming stripped 0 bases from V and 4 bases from J, with 12 bases between. CDR3 length: 15 residues. CDR3 in DNA: TGTGCCAGCAGTTTATCTCCCCCGGCTATCTATGGCTACACCTTC. Translation: CASSLSPPAIYGYTF.

The sample holds many counts of this clonotype. This chain links TRBV14 with TRBJ2-1; D is possibly TRBD2 (6 bases). The germline V gene has CDR1 SGHDN and CDR2 FVKESK. The length of the CDR3 is 11 residues. V was clipped by 1 base and J by 16 bases, with 11 bases between them. The CDR3 spells CASSQGWRAFF. CDR3 DNA: TGTGCCAGCAGCCAAGGATGGAGGGCTTTCTTC.

The rearrangement joins TRBV7-6 to TRBJ1-1; unclear D gene. The CDR3 sequence is 13 residues long. Trimming shortened V by 0 bases and J by 11 bases, and 13 bases separated the two germline ends. CDR1 and CDR2 (germline): SGHVS, FNYEAQ. The CDR3 sequence is CASSLAPHSWAFF. DNA of the CDR3: TGTGCCAGCAGCTTAGCGCCTCACAGTTGGGCTTTCTTT.

This clonotype was observed many times. This rearrangement joins TRBV4-1 to TRBJ2-7; maybe TRBD1 (6 bases). Trimming took off 5 bases at V and 3 bases at J, with 14 bases between the two ends. This CDR3 region has 14 residues. Germline loops: CDR1 MGHRA, CDR2 YSYEKL. The CDR3, as DNA: TGCGCCAGCAGCGTAAACAGGGACGGCTACGAGCAGTACTTC. It yields the protein CASSVNRDGYEQYF.

Of note for this clonotype: This could be a read error, since a much larger clone is one nucleotide away. The chain uses TRBV12-3 or TRBV12-4 and TRBJ1-2, with D unclear. This CDR3 contains 13 residues. CDR3 DNA: TGTGCCAGCAGCATAGGGATTCGGTATGGCGACACCTTC. Protein: CASSIGIRYGDTF.

This clonotype was found many times. The chain employs TRBV6-1 and TRBJ2-1; D not certain. Germline CDR1 is MNHNS and CDR2 is SASEGT. The CDR3 loop spans 16 amino acids. V was cut by 6 bases and J by 8 bases, with 23 bases left in between. In nucleotides, the CDR3 is TGTGCCAGCAGCTCCCCCGAGGACGTAGATGGGGATGAGCAGTTCTTC. Its translation: CASSSPEDVDGDEQFF.

There are many counts of this clonotype. The gene calls are TRBV12-3 or TRBV12-4 and TRBJ2-3, with 10 bases identical to TRBD1. With 6 bases clipped from V and 5 bases from J, the junction kept 11 bases outside the gene matches. There are 16 residues in the CDR3. The chain's CDR3 is CASSPVRGTGEDTQYF. The CDR3 nucleotides are TGTGCCAGCAGCCCGGTGCGAGGGACAGGGGAAGATACGCAGTATTTT.

The chain combines TRBV20-1 with TRBJ2-7; TRBD2 matches 9 bases. The CDR3 consists of 13 residues. CDR1 is DFQATT and CDR2 is SNEGSKA in the germline V gene (reference sequence). V gave up 6 bases and J gave up 5 bases; unmatched junction bases: 8. CDR3 residues: CSAFSGSKDEQYF. For the CDR3, the DNA is TGCAGTGCCTTTAGCGGGAGTAAAGACGAGCAGTACTTC.

This clonotype was counted a few times. The rearrangement joins TRBV5-1 to TRBJ2-7; possibly TRBD1 for D (5 bases). V gave up 2 bases and J gave up 5 bases, with 17 bases separating them. In germline, CDR1 is SGHRS, CDR2 YFSETQ. The CDR3 covers 15 residues. This CDR3 is CASSFLSSQGHEQYF. DNA of the CDR3: TGCGCCAGCAGCTTCCTCTCGTCTCAGGGCCACGAGCAGTACTTC.

This clonotype was counted only a few times. This chain links TRBV4-1 with TRBJ2-1, with 11 bases aligning to TRBD2. Per germline, CDR1 MGHRA and CDR2 YSYEKL. Trimming removed 1 base from V and 6 bases from J; junction bases left unmatched: 8. The CDR3 runs 17 residues. For the CDR3, the DNA is TGCGCCAGCAGCCAAGTAAAGGGACTAGCGGAAATCAATGAGCAGTTCTTC. Residues: CASSQVKGLAEINEQFF.

In this sample, this clonotype turned up a few times. J is TRBJ2-3 and V is TRBV27; D is ambiguous. The CDR3 has 14 amino acids. Germline lookup yields CDR1 MNHEY and CDR2 SMNVEV (reference sequence). Trimming pared 6 bases from V and 6 bases from J, leaving 16 bases between. CDR3 bases: TGTGCCAGCAGCTCCCTAGTCATTGGGGATACGCAGTATTTT. Amino acid sequence: CASSSLVIGDTQYF.

This clonotype was observed a single time. The chain links TRBV20-1 to TRBJ2-1; no clear D gene. V gave up 2 bases and J gave up 15 bases, with 35 bases separating them. CDR1 and CDR2 from the germline V gene are DFQATT and SNEGSKA (reference sequence). The CDR3 has 18 residues. The CDR3 sequence is CSARKVRLPLRDEQPLFF. The DNA of the CDR3 is TGCAGTGCTAGAAAAGTTCGTCTACCCCTCAGAGATGAGCAGCCCTTGTTCTTC.

The chain joins TRBV19 to TRBJ2-2; D is unclear. Germline V CDR1 and CDR2: LNHDA, SQIVND (reference sequence). This CDR3 has 15 residues. Trimming shortened V by 4 bases and J by 7 bases, and 16 bases separated the two germline ends. CDR3 nucleotide sequence: TGTGCCAGTAGTACAACCCCCCTGCGGAGCGGGGAGCTGTTTTTT. It codes for CASSTTPLRSGELFF.

This clonotype was seen only a few times. The chain uses TRBV5-6 and TRBJ2-2, with 9 positions matching TRBD2. The CDR3 extends over 17 amino acids. CDR1 is SGHDT and CDR2 is YYEEEE in the germline V gene. Trimming at V came to 3 bases and at J to 4 bases, leaving 10 bases not matched to a gene. Written as DNA, the CDR3 is TGTGCCAGCAGCTCGAACATAGCGGGAGAGGGCACCGGGGAGCTGTTTTTT. It encodes CASSSNIAGEGTGELFF.

This chain connects TRBV29-1 to TRBJ1-1; D is unclear. V lost 5 bases and J lost 5, with 12 bases in between. Germline CDR1 reads SQVTM; CDR2 reads ANQGSEA. This CDR3 region has 12 residues. CDR3 protein: CSVSGVGTEAFF. As DNA, the CDR3 is TGCAGCGTTTCAGGAGTTGGTACTGAAGCTTTCTTT.

The chain is built from TRBV4-1 and TRBJ2-1; D gene uncertain. This CDR3 spans 14 amino acids. V dropped 4 bases and J dropped 0 bases, with 7 bases sitting between them. The germline CDR1 and CDR2 sequences are MGHRA and YSYEKL. The CDR3: CASSPASSYNEQFF. The DNA of the CDR3 is TGCGCCAGCAGCCCTGCTAGCTCCTACAATGAGCAGTTCTTC.

The rearrangement joins TRBV5-1 to TRBJ2-7, with D possibly TRBD2 on 5 matching bases. CDR1 is SGHRS, CDR2 YFSETQ, per germline. Trimming left V 4 bases short and J 0 bases short, with 14 bases between. CDR3 length equals 15 residues. CDR3 sequence (DNA): TGCGCCAGCAGCACGCTAGCATCACTCTCCTACGAGCAGTACTTC. Translation: CASSTLASLSYEQYF.

This clonotype was seen ten or more times. This chain links TRBV20-1 with TRBJ2-1; 10 bases fit TRBD2. Germline values: CDR1 DFQATT, CDR2 SNEGSKA (reference sequence). The CDR3 runs to 17 residues. With 6 bases clipped from V and 2 bases from J, the junction kept 13 bases outside the gene matches. The CDR3 sequence is CSAPTRLAGKPYNEQFF. CDR3 in DNA: TGCAGTGCACCTACCCGACTAGCGGGTAAGCCCTACAATGAGCAGTTCTTC.

V usage is TRBV11-2 and J usage is TRBJ2-5, with a possible D match to TRBD2 (6 bases). The V end was cut by 5 bases, the J end by 5 bases, with 18 bases between. Germline CDR1 and CDR2: SGHAT and FQNNGV. This CDR3 has 15 residues. The CDR3 coding sequence is TGTGCCAGCAGCCTCTCGACGGGAGTCAAGGAGACCCAGTACTTC. It encodes CASSLSTGVKETQYF.